The text below deals with one TCR beta chain. Its antigen remains unidentified. Within one base of it there is no much larger clone, and no base qualities were kept. Receptors were amplified or captured by RT-PCR. The sample was run on an Illumina HiSeq 2500. TCRdb trimmed public reads at Q25 via fastp, called clones via MiXCR and kept in-frame beta chains. Duplicate CDR3 protein sequences are folded into a single record with the most common DNA and genes. The sample contains about 650,000 distinct CDR3 sequences, about a sixth of them found a single time. The ten biggest clones cover roughly 12% of the sample. These data come from a study of response to subunit inactivated influenza vaccine (dated by TCRdb to 2016 to 2018). Study-wide context: To follow how T cells responded to a trivalent subunit inactivated influenza vaccine, the researchers relied on deep quantitative profiling of the T cell receptor repertoire.

General findings and caveats noted by the study authors: The authors proposed that each seasonal influenza vaccination may bring in only a limited number of new T cells.

The CDR1 and CDR2 encoded by the germline V gene (reference sequence) are LGHDT and YNNKEL. Its CDR3 holds 20 amino acids, cysteine through phenylalanine. Just CDR3 DNA is preserved here, 60 bases in frame from base 1. The V end loses 4 bases and the J end loses 0 bases, and a stretch of 24 bases separates them. This clonotype was sampled from a man aged 50-60 years who received an inactivated influenza vaccine. Donor details come from another sample of the same person, matched by shared clones. The rearrangement combines TRBV3-1 with TRBJ2-2; TRBD1 is possibly the D segment (6 matching bases). The starting material was PBMCs from blood, obtained roughly 12 days after vaccination. For the CDR3, the sequence is CASSPTGLSGSYANTGELFF. DNA sequence: TGTGCCAGCAGCCCAACAGGGTTGAGTGGGTCCTACGCGAACACCGGGGAGCTGTTTTTT.